The entry below describes one T cell receptor (beta chain). Its specific antigen is unknown. No qualities accompany the bases; no much larger clone lies one base away. This record belongs to a study of cytomegalovirus exposure and HLA in healthy donors (dated by TCRdb to 2016 to 2017). For the wider study: In an earlier analysis of several hundred of the donors, approximately 300 Gb of sequence data and 90 million to 120 million unique TCR beta sequences from approximately 180 million T cells were reported. Every discovery cohort repertoire had been produced on one sequencing platform. Alongside the repertoire data, information on donor age, sex, ethnicity and CMV serostatus was compiled. Among 398 genotyped donors of the cohort, an average of roughly 230,000 unique TCR beta nucleotide sequences was sequenced per donor, of which about 19% were non-productive. In addition to the first cohort of roughly 700 subjects, a separate validation cohort of approximately 110 different subjects was used. HLA typing included class I and class II loci at four-digit resolution. The number of typed donors differed by locus: roughly 620-640 for A, B, C, DRB1 and DQB1; 522 for DQA1; fewer than 610 for DPA1; and around 490 for DPB1. The study used immunosequencing to profile the T cell repertoires of about 670 subjects and linked those repertoires to cytomegalovirus serostatus. Genome-wide SNP genotypes for about three fifths of the roughly 670 donors were used in a later genetic analysis, which treated that subset as a discovery cohort. The aim of the study was to test whether cataloging public T cell receptors could identify signatures of past pathogen exposure. A later analysis re-examined previously published TCR beta repertoires from 500 to 700 donors and added high-resolution HLA genotyping to investigate patterns of TCR occurrence. Of the 350 to 400 genotyped donors, roughly 80% fell in the genetic ancestry cluster associated with self-reported Caucasian donors. An early release that covered some 630 HLA-typed donors contained approximately 320 gigabases of sequencing data and 65 million to 100 million unique TCR sequences. To predict cytomegalovirus infection status, the study combined high-throughput TCR immunosequencing, statistical association of individual TCRs with disease status, and machine learning. An earlier analysis of a few hundred of the donors applied high-throughput TCR beta sequencing to assess whether each TCR beta V gene segment acted as functional or pseudogenic. A handful of DR-DQ haplotypes were handled as single units for association and clustering because linkage in the cohort was strong. In the later analysis, no new phenotypic data were used to find candidate immune exposures; instead, reliance was placed on TCR beta sequences and their occurrence across donors. The paper as a whole reports these results and caveats: In a later genetic analysis, fewer N-insertions in productive TCRs were reported among donors in an Asian-associated ancestry cluster than the roughly 700-donor mean. A total of about 180 TCR beta chains were listed by the study as associated with cytomegalovirus. Immune exposure information for the cohort was limited to CMV serostatus. Correlated functional status among segregating V segments might reflect linkage disequilibrium, but an unknown experimental factor could not be ruled out. Several of the top co-occurrence clusters appeared to be linked to parvovirus B19, influenza, CMV and Epstein-Barr virus, according to a later analysis. The 87-base-pair reads could not distinguish some IMGT-functional V segments, including TRBV6-2 and TRBV6-3, so those segments were excluded. Because counts were too low, some 17 rarely observed V segments, including chromosome 9 orphons, were left out of the earlier analysis of 587 of the donors. According to a later analysis, most CMV-associated TCR beta chains appeared to be HLA-restricted, and the HLA associations seemed to be driven largely by CMV exposure. Most TCR sequences were observed very rarely across donors, whereas some public TCRs were present in many individuals. Broadly in line with IMGT annotations, most TCR beta V segments showed up in productive rearrangements about 87% or about 30% of the time in an earlier analysis of some 590 of the donors. A further reported finding was that TCR beta sequences accurately predicted the HLA-A and HLA-B alleles for most subjects in the first cohort. A later analysis found that TCR association rates varied across HLA loci, with DRB1 alleles showing the most associated TCRs and HLA-C alleles the fewest. A cluster of highly shared sequence variants was judged likely to represent a technical artifact of the sequencing pipeline. In a later analysis, around 15,000 TCR beta sequences were associated with specific HLA alleles at a false discovery rate of 0.05. In a later genetic analysis, a missense DCLRE1C variant was associated with V-gene and J-gene trimming of TCR beta chains, and the association was replicated in an independent cohort. In both the original and validation cohorts, the classifier was reported to diagnose cytomegalovirus status with high specificity and sensitivity. The authors suggested that the approach could potentially be generalized to other disease states and immunological phenotypes. This cohort had only TCR beta chains sequenced, and the lack of alpha or paired-chain data limited which features could be detected. Because some donors lacked HLA typing at each locus, the association tests relied only on the typed subset. In vitro tests confirmed that a few of the cytomegalovirus-associated TCR beta chains recognize cytomegalovirus antigens. When HLA alleles, especially DR and DQ, strongly co-occurred, attributing TCR associations to individual alleles was difficult. The presence/absence analyses assumed that sequencing depth was roughly uniform across donors, and that assumption may not be true. In a later analysis, HLA-associated TCR beta chains were found to be more clonally expanded and to have lower generation probabilities than equally common non-associated chains.

Sequences SNHLY (CDR1) and FYNNEI (CDR2) are obtained from the germline V gene. The cysteine opens and the phenylalanine closes a CDR3 of 14 amino acids. The kept DNA is CDR3 alone, 42 bases in frame from the first base. V is trimmed back by 5 bases and J by 6 bases, and the junction contains 3 bases that no gene match accounts for. The library was made by the immunoSEQ multiplex PCR assay. For the multiplex PCR, a mixture combining 60 forward primers for TCR Vbeta segments and 13 reverse primers for TCR Jbeta segments was used. The CDR3 region of rearranged TCR beta genes was amplified from genomic DNA with a multiplex PCR assay. The amplified TCR beta libraries were sequenced on the Illumina HiSeq System as 87-base-pair reads. The paper's data handling went like this. Across the 670 or so repertoires, a later analysis counted around 80 million unique TCR beta chains, roughly 11 million of which were shared by at least two donors. A nearest-neighbor algorithm error-corrected the raw reads and collapsed the reads into unique sequences, merging closely related sequences to remove PCR and sequencing errors. CDR3 sequences were aligned to IMGT reference sequences to assign V, D and J gene segments. For a sequence to be retained, a match of at least six nucleotides to both a V gene segment and a J gene segment was required. Rearrangements were classified as productive when the CDR3 lacked stop codons and remained in frame with V and J, and all other rearrangements were classified as non-productive. Following IMGT convention, CDR3 was defined as the stretch from the second conserved V-encoded cysteine up to the conserved J-encoded phenylalanine. Sequences without an unambiguous match to a single V gene segment were excluded from the earlier analysis of 500 to 700 of the donors. In an earlier analysis of about 590 of the donors, a V segment was called functional when productive rearrangements were above 56.7%, and segregating when the standard deviation between donors exceeded 5%. A statistical classification framework was built for diagnosing cytomegalovirus status from the catalog of TCR beta chain sequences. V and J gene assignment, in a later analysis, came from comparing TCR nucleotide sequences with IMGT/GENE-DB human TR gene sequences. Using the TCRdist pipeline, a later analysis assigned CDR3 sequences along with most-parsimonious VDJ recombination scenarios. In a later analysis, each TCR beta chain was defined by its CDR3 amino acid sequence together with its V-gene family, and reads lacking a unique V-gene family were excluded. In a later analysis, 550 to 650 highly shared, low-generation-probability nucleotide sequences were removed to address suspected cross-contamination and a sequencing artifact. A later analysis calculated a clonal expansion index for each public chain from normalized within-repertoire ranks of inferred template counts. A later analysis computed generation probabilities with a VDJ recombination model fitted to out-of-frame rearrangements, and checked the results against IGoR. In a later analysis, hypergeometric tests were used to score TCR-TCR, TCR-HLA and TCR-CMV co-occurrence, with a repertoire-size bias correction applied to TCR pairs. In a later analysis, false discovery rates were estimated by permuting HLA or CMV assignments 20 times. In a later analysis, co-occurring TCRs were grouped using DBSCAN, and TCRdist sequence similarity was added for clustering within HLA-allele-positive subsets. Repertoires with fewer than 30,000 or more than 120,000 public chains, plus five repertoires with anomalous nucleotide sharing, were excluded from co-occurrence clustering. This immuneACCESS table, as held by TCRdb, lists in-frame sequences with V and J called but not all clones. Of the missing ones, under half trace to an unresolved V gene in checked studies; the others have no known cause. D and trimming come from the DNA, and the V and J calls and clone size come from that table. Across this sample there are roughly 100,000 clones, with over 70% seen only once. The top ten constitute around 5.1% of the sample.

In total, fewer than 750 healthy bone marrow donors made up the cohort. At the time of sampling, every cohort member was nominally healthy, though immune exposures that went unrecorded were likely present. The donor tested CMV seronegative, placing the donor among the 350 to 400 seronegative members of the cohort. A peripheral blood sample was provided by each donor, and peripheral blood mononuclear cells were used for TCR beta sequencing. Genomic DNA extraction from the blood cell samples was performed with the Qiagen DNeasy Blood Extraction Kit. The sequence came from a male donor in good health and CMV-seronegative. Sequenced input: PBMCs. The sequence joins TRBV2 to TRBJ2-1, with 11 bases matching TRBD2. The CDR3 reads as follows: CASSLAGGGNEQFF. The DNA sequence is TGTGCCAGCAGTCTAGCGGGAGGAGGCAATGAGCAGTTCTTC.